A single T cell receptor (beta chain) is shown here with its context. Its antigen remains unknown. This sample was taken from a study of blood T cells in healthy people across ages. Regarding the study as a whole: Diversity was higher, and naive CD4+ cells more numerous, in long-lived donors than in aged donors. Per million T cells, TCR beta diversity dropped roughly linearly as age increased.

Sample-barcoded 5' priming and a J-beta primer mix drove a second PCR of roughly 6 to 12 cycles. Each TCR beta cDNA got a 12-nucleotide random molecular identifier. The study obtained at least 2.5 million CDR3-containing paired-end reads from every sample. TCRdb used MiXCR to reprocess the 5' RACE reads, holding one entry per CDR3 protein. The sample carries 700,000 or so distinct CDR3 sequences, approximately 22% recorded once. The J segment lost 3 bases and the V segment lost 0 bases, leaving 4 bases of the junction unmatched. The germline CDR1 and CDR2 sequences are LGHNA and YSLEER. CDR3 length: 16 residues.

The source material was blood. The chain uses TRBV4-3 and TRBJ2-3; 9 bases match TRBD1. The sequence came from a man aged 65 to 85 in good health. CDR3 nucleotide sequence: TGCGCCAGCAGCCAAGAGGACAGGGGCGATACAGATACGCAGTATTTT. Translating gives CASSQEDRGDTDTQYF.